The clone carrying this T cell receptor beta chain is medium-sized within its sample. Its antigen remains unidentified. Between days 9 and 10 of culture, CD4+ T cells were separated out. A half-volume exchange with IL-2 medium occurred on days 3 and 7. Germline V gene data show CDR1 as MNHEY and CDR2 as SVGAGI. The ends lost 5 bases at V and 4 bases at J; junction bases unmatched: 7. The length of the CDR3 is 15 residues. This sample is drawn from a study of vaccination effects on CD4 cells after COVID-19. Here immunoSEQ multiplex PCR was the method, and the copy in TCRdb shows in-frame clones only, minus some. The table lists tens of thousands of clones, about 60% of them singletons.

Here the sequenced sample was CD4+ T cells from PBMCs cultured without peptide, taken before COVID-19 vaccination. The receptor was derived from a human donor who received a COVID-19 vaccine. The genes are TRBV6-5 and TRBJ1-2, with 10 positions matching TRBD1. The CDR3 DNA follows: TGTGCCAGCAGTAAACCGGGACAGGGGACCTATGGCTACACCTTC. This sequence encodes CASSKPGQGTYGYTF.